The rows below give T cell receptor beta chains drawn from one sample of a study of blood T cell repertoires in COVID-19. Produced via immunoSEQ multiplex PCR; TCRdb's table is partial and in-frame only. The table records approximately 140,000 clones, 80% to 85% of them present only once. Material: peripheral blood. Source of these receptors: a man aged 25-45 years with COVID-19, enrolled during active disease. Both conserved end residues are part of each CDR3. D genes are given only for firm matches. Size is omitted from some rows. Given values are once, few, many or a class for expanded clones.

TRBV9	few	TRBJ1-3	13	NA	CASSPSRGNTIYF	TGTGCCAGCAGCCCCTCGAGAGGAAACACCATATATTTT
TRBV5-4	NA	TRBJ2-2	14	TRBD2	CASSLFGGTGELFF	TGTGCCAGCAGCTTGTTCGGGGGGACCGGGGAGCTGTTTTTT
TRBV28	NA	TRBJ1-5	15	NA	CASSLVDSSNQPQHF	TGTGCCAGCAGTTTAGTTGACAGTAGCAATCAGCCCCAGCATTTT
TRBV19	NA	TRBJ2-3	15	NA	CASRRQTRSTDTQYF	TGTGCCAGTAGAAGACAGACGAGGAGCACAGATACGCAGTATTTT
TRBV30	NA	TRBJ2-7	11	NA	CAWDQTGEQYF	TGTGCCTGGGATCAGACTGGCGAGCAGTACTTC
TRBV9	NA	TRBJ2-7	15	TRBD2	CASSGTAGGQSEQYF	TGTGCCAGCAGCGGAACAGCGGGAGGTCAGAGCGAGCAGTACTTC
TRBV5-1	NA	TRBJ2-7	16	TRBD2	CASSLASGEFAYEQYF	TGCGCCAGCAGCTTGGCCAGCGGGGAGTTCGCCTACGAGCAGTACTTC
TRBV3-1/TRBV3-2	NA	TRBJ1-1	13	NA	CASSSFGWTEAFF	TGTGCCAGCAGCTCCTTCGGGTGGACTGAAGCTTTCTTT
TRBV28	few	TRBJ1-2	14	NA	CASSLQGMDYGYTF	TGTGCCAGCAGTTTACAGGGGATGGACTATGGCTACACCTTC
TRBV7-3	NA	TRBJ2-6	16	NA	CASSLGTGTGANVLTF	TGTGCCAGCAGCTTAGGCACAGGGACCGGGGCCAACGTCCTGACTTTC
TRBV28	NA	TRBJ1-1	13	TRBD1	CASNLQGATEAFF	TGTGCCAGCAACTTACAGGGGGCGACTGAAGCTTTCTTT
TRBV30	NA	TRBJ2-5	16	TRBD2	CAWSPPAGGPGETQYF	TGTGCCTGGAGTCCCCCGGCGGGAGGGCCGGGAGAGACCCAGTACTTC
TRBV6-1	NA	TRBJ1-4	15	NA	CASSDGSIRAEKLFF	TGTGCCAGCAGTGATGGGAGCATAAGGGCTGAAAAACTGTTTTTT
TRBV7-8	NA	TRBJ2-7	16	NA	CASSLSFVRDSYEQYF	TGTGCCAGCAGCTTAAGCTTTGTCAGGGACTCCTACGAGCAGTACTTC
TRBV5-5	NA	TRBJ1-3	15	TRBD1	CASSFGTGSGNTIYF	TGTGCCAGCAGCTTCGGGACAGGCTCTGGAAACACCATATATTTT
TRBV15	NA	TRBJ2-7	14	TRBD1	CATSTVDRVYEQYF	TGTGCCACCAGCACGGTCGACAGGGTCTACGAGCAGTACTTC
TRBV28	NA	TRBJ1-2	11	NA	CASSPRGGYTF	TGTGCCAGCAGCCCTCGGGGAGGCTACACCTTC
TRBV19	NA	TRBJ1-2	14	TRBD1	CASSTTDRVRGYTF	TGTGCCAGTAGTACGACGGACAGGGTGCGCGGCTACACCTTC
TRBV6-1	NA	TRBJ2-4	15	NA	CASSDWGRAKNIQYF	TGTGCCAGCAGTGATTGGGGGCGAGCCAAAAACATTCAGTACTTC
TRBV5-4	NA	TRBJ2-1	14	NA	CASEVGGRRNEQFF	TGTGCCTCTGAGGTAGGTGGGAGGAGGAATGAGCAGTTCTTC
TRBV5-6	NA	TRBJ2-3	14	NA	CASSGRKGTDTQYF	TGTGCCAGCAGCGGGCGAAAGGGCACAGATACGCAGTATTTT
TRBV27	NA	TRBJ2-1	17	NA	CASSLGFRGSSYNEQFF	TGTGCCAGCAGTTTGGGGTTCCGGGGGAGCTCCTACAATGAGCAGTTCTTC
TRBV14	NA	TRBJ2-7	11	NA	CASSQEVYQYF	TGTGCCAGCAGCCAAGAGGTCTACCAGTACTTC
TRBV28	NA	TRBJ1-5	13	NA	CATTRNSNQPQHF	TGTGCCACAACGAGGAATAGCAATCAGCCCCAGCATTTT
TRBV5-1	NA	TRBJ2-1	11	NA	CASTRVGEQFF	TGCGCCAGCACCCGGGTTGGGGAGCAGTTCTTC
TRBV2	NA	TRBJ1-2	15	NA	CASSLSGNTNYGYTF	TGTGCCAGCAGCCTTAGCGGTAACACTAACTATGGCTACACCTTC
TRBV6-5	NA	TRBJ2-5	11	NA	CASSTRETQYF	TGTGCCAGCAGTACGAGGGAGACCCAGTACTTC
TRBV19	NA	TRBJ2-3	17	TRBD2	CASSIGVLAGLTDTQYF	TGTGCCAGTAGTATAGGGGTCCTAGCGGGGCTCACAGATACGCAGTATTTT
TRBV29-1	NA	TRBJ1-1	12	TRBD1	CSVGQGGTEAFF	TGCAGCGTTGGACAGGGGGGCACTGAAGCTTTCTTT
TRBV5-6	NA	TRBJ2-1	16	NA	CASSRRFASSYNEQFF	TGTGCCAGCTCCCGGAGATTCGCGAGCTCCTACAATGAGCAGTTCTTC
TRBV10-3	NA	TRBJ2-7	14	TRBD2	CAISPSGRAYEQYF	TGTGCCATCAGCCCTAGCGGGAGGGCCTACGAGCAGTACTTC
TRBV6-1	NA	TRBJ2-1	12	NA	CASSELRDEQFF	TGTGCCAGCAGTGAGCTCAGGGATGAGCAGTTCTTC
TRBV5-6	NA	TRBJ2-6	18	TRBD1	CASSATPGQGPGANVLTF	TGTGCCAGCAGCGCCACTCCGGGACAGGGACCCGGGGCCAACGTCCTGACTTTC
TRBV28	NA	TRBJ2-3	15	NA	CASSLMGGEKDTQYF	TGTGCCAGCAGTTTGATGGGAGGAGAAAAAGATACGCAGTATTTT
TRBV28	few	TRBJ1-5	14	NA	CASSLWGAGQPQHF	TGTGCCAGCAGTTTATGGGGGGCAGGTCAGCCCCAGCATTTT
TRBV7-2	NA	TRBJ2-7	15	TRBD2	CASRPKGSGSYEQYF	TGTGCCAGCAGGCCCAAAGGGAGCGGGAGTTACGAGCAGTACTTC
TRBV11-2	NA	TRBJ2-7	13	TRBD1	CASSKDRAGEQYF	TGTGCCAGCAGCAAGGACAGGGCCGGCGAGCAGTACTTC
TRBV7-2	few	TRBJ2-5	16	NA	CASSLGSRPGGETQYF	TGTGCCAGCAGCTTAGGGTCGCGCCCCGGGGGAGAGACCCAGTACTTC
TRBV5-1	NA	TRBJ2-5	11	NA	CASSSQETQYF	TGCGCCAGCAGCTCACAAGAGACCCAGTACTTC
TRBV7-2	few	TRBJ2-7	14	TRBD1	CASRGTGKRNEQYF	TGTGCCAGCAGGGGGACAGGGAAGAGGAACGAGCAGTACTTC
TRBV19	few	TRBJ1-1	12	NA	CASMGLNTEAFF	TGTGCCAGTATGGGCCTTAACACTGAAGCTTTCTTT
TRBV9	NA	TRBJ2-1	18	TRBD2	CASRGTSGSESSYNEQFF	TGTGCCAGCAGGGGGACTAGCGGGAGTGAAAGCTCCTACAATGAGCAGTTCTTC
TRBV9	NA	TRBJ1-6	14	TRBD1	CASSVDRVNSPLHF	TGTGCCAGCAGCGTCGACAGGGTTAATTCACCCCTCCACTTT
TRBV4-2	NA	TRBJ1-1	13	NA	CASSQPGDTEAFF	TGTGCCAGCAGCCAACCCGGGGACACTGAAGCTTTCTTT
TRBV2	NA	TRBJ2-7	13	TRBD1	CASSAGGRDEQYF	TGTGCCAGCAGTGCAGGGGGCAGGGACGAGCAGTACTTC
TRBV7-2	NA	TRBJ1-5	19	TRBD1	CASSSGPGQGRVGNQPQHF	TGTGCCAGCAGCTCCGGGCCGGGACAGGGTAGGGTGGGCAATCAGCCCCAGCATTTT
TRBV4-3	NA	TRBJ1-1	19	TRBD1	CASSQDAPRQGAVNTEAFF	TGCGCCAGCAGCCAAGATGCCCCTCGACAGGGGGCGGTGAACACTGAAGCTTTCTTT
TRBV21-1	NA	TRBJ1-5	15	NA	CASSKERVLRQPQHF	TGTGCCAGCAGCAAAGAACGGGTACTGCGTCAGCCCCAGCATTTT
TRBV21-1	NA	TRBJ1-1	16	NA	CASSTQGKGPNTEAFF	TGTGCCAGCAGCACACAGGGAAAGGGTCCGAACACTGAAGCTTTCTTT
TRBV27	NA	TRBJ2-5	14	NA	CASSPRTIQETQYF	TGTGCCAGCAGTCCCCGGACAATCCAAGAGACCCAGTACTTC
TRBV29-1	NA	TRBJ1-1	11	NA	CSVAPGTEAFF	TGCAGCGTCGCCCCGGGCACTGAAGCTTTCTTT
TRBV6-1	NA	TRBJ1-1	15	TRBD1	CASSDIRDRATEAFF	TGTGCCAGCAGTGATATTAGGGACAGGGCCACTGAAGCTTTCTTT
TRBV4-1	few	TRBJ2-1	13	NA	CASSQARDNEQFF	TGCGCCAGCAGCCAAGCCCGGGACAATGAGCAGTTCTTC
TRBV18	NA	TRBJ1-5	13	NA	CASSPGVGQPQHF	TGTGCCAGCTCACCCGGGGTGGGTCAGCCCCAGCATTTT
TRBV30	once	TRBJ2-2	15	NA	CAWSRGGPNTGELFF	TGTGCCTGGTCCCGAGGAGGGCCGAACACCGGGGAGCTGTTTTTT
TRBV4-2	NA	TRBJ2-2	17	TRBD2	CASSQEPGLAGTGELFF	TGTGCCAGCAGCCAGGAACCGGGACTAGCTGGCACCGGGGAGCTGTTTTTT
TRBV3-1/TRBV3-2	many	TRBJ2-2	17	NA	CASSPPPGRKNTGELFF	TGTGCCAGCAGCCCCCCCCCAGGGCGCAAGAACACCGGGGAGCTGTTTTTT
TRBV9	NA	TRBJ1-1	16	NA	CASSVEPRAPEKEAFF	TGTGCCAGCAGCGTAGAGCCCCGCGCCCCCGAAAAAGAAGCTTTCTTT
TRBV12-3/TRBV12-4	NA	TRBJ1-4	12	NA	CASRPGGEKLFF	TGTGCCAGCAGGCCGGGAGGTGAAAAACTGTTTTTT